The 2 T cell receptor beta chains reported below all come from one sample, sequenced in a study of breast tumors, draining lymph nodes, adjacent tissues. TCRdb reprocessed the multiplex PCR reads with MiXCR, giving one entry per CDR3 protein. This sample has tens of thousands of distinct CDR3 sequences, with roughly 39% found just once. Sequencing was done on a sample of breast tumor tissue. The receptors stem from a female donor with breast cancer. Some clones in this sample may be carry-over from other donors' samples.

This clonotype was seen many times. This clone may be a read error of a much larger clone one base away. The chain carries TRBV20-1 and TRBJ1-5; the D is unclear. This CDR3 is built from 12 residues. V lost 3 bases, J lost 4 bases, and 7 bases lay in between. The germline V gene encodes CDR1 DFQATT and CDR2 SNEGSKA (reference sequence). Here the CDR3 DNA reads TGCAGTGCTAGGACACCGAATCAGCCCCAGCATTTT. Amino acids: CSARTPNQPQHF.

This clonotype was recorded many times. The chain couples TRBV6-1 to TRBJ2-1; D call uncertain. Trimming took 11 bases from V and 6 from J, leaving 17 bases between them. CDR3 length: 13 amino acids. Germline V gene data show CDR1 as MNHNS and CDR2 as SASEGT. The CDR3 loop is CAGSETVGNEQFF. The CDR3 bases are TGTGCCGGATCCGAAACCGTCGGCAATGAGCAGTTCTTC.